The 9 T cell receptor beta chains given below trace back to one sample, sequenced in a study of T cell responses to AZD1222 COVID-19 vaccine. Generated by immunoSEQ multiplex PCR, the TCRdb table keeps only in-frame clones and is missing some. The sample lists 100,000 to 120,000 clones; approximately 90% were seen once. The source material was peripheral blood, sampled 28 days after the second AZD1222 dose. The receptors derive from an adult who received the AZD1222 COVID-19 vaccine.

The chain carries TRBV5-1 and TRBJ1-2; D is uncertain. The ends were cut back, 0 bases at V and 8 bases at J, with 11 bases in the middle. This CDR3 is built from 13 residues. Per germline, CDR1 SGHRS and CDR2 YFSETQ. CDR3 coding DNA: TGCGCCAGCAGCTTGGCTCTTGAGGACGGCTACACCTTC. Translated: CASSLALEDGYTF.

This sequence joins TRBV28 and TRBJ2-3; a possible D gene is TRBD1 (5 bases). The germline V gene encodes CDR1 MDHEN and CDR2 SYDVKM. The V and J ends lost 2 bases and 0 bases respectively, with 6 bases between them. There are 14 residues in the CDR3. The CDR3 loop reads CASSLDRSTDTQYF. The CDR3 bases are TGTGCCAGCAGTTTAGACAGAAGCACAGATACGCAGTATTTT.

The chain uses TRBV19 and TRBJ2-1; D remains unclear. V lost 3 bases and J lost 15, with 15 bases in between. Germline CDR1 LNHDA, CDR2 SQIVND (reference sequence). The CDR3 is 12 amino acids. The CDR3 loop is CASSIEEKFSFF. For the CDR3, the DNA is TGTGCCAGTAGTATTGAGGAGAAATTTTCGTTCTTC.

The gene calls are TRBV7-2 and TRBJ1-1; D ambiguous. The CDR3 is 12 amino acids. Per germline, CDR1 SGHTA and CDR2 FQGNSA. V dropped 2 bases and J dropped 0 bases, with 1 base sitting between them. The CDR3 nucleotides read TGTGCCAGCAGCTTACTGAACACTGAAGCTTTCTTT. Amino acids: CASSLLNTEAFF.

V gene TRBV6-1 combines with J gene TRBJ1-3; D unresolved. With 4 bases removed from V and 1 base from J, the gap between germline ends came to 14 bases. There are 16 residues in the CDR3. Germline CDR1 and CDR2: MNHNS and SASEGT. This CDR3 is CASSGLYRRSGNTIYF. CDR3 DNA: TGTGCCAGCAGTGGATTATACCGAAGATCTGGAAACACCATATATTTT.

This sequence joins TRBV19 and TRBJ1-5, with a weak D call TRBD1 (5 bases). The germline V gene encodes CDR1 LNHDA and CDR2 SQIVND (reference sequence). CDR3 length: 15 amino acids. V was shortened by 7 bases and J by 1 base, with 14 bases between the two germline ends. The DNA for the CDR3 is TGTGCCAGTACCCCAAGCGGGGGAAGCAATCAGCCCCAGCATTTT. Its protein is CASTPSGGSNQPQHF.

This clone has more than one count but fewer than ten. In DNA, the CDR3 is TGTGCCAGCAGTCGAGGGCAGCTTAATGAAAAACTGTTTTTT. Translating it yields CASSRGQLNEKLFF. The chain employs TRBV28 and TRBJ1-4, with D unresolved. The germline CDR1 and CDR2 sequences are MDHEN and SYDVKM. V dropped 5 bases and J dropped 4 bases, with 11 bases sitting between them. The length of the CDR3 is 14 residues.

The chain couples TRBV27 to TRBJ1-5, with D maybe TRBD1 (6 bases). Germline CDR1 MNHEY, CDR2 SMNVEV (reference sequence). This CDR3 contains 15 residues. V lost 8 bases and J lost 4, with 18 bases in between. The CDR3 DNA is TGTGCCAGCCTCGGGGGGGGGCGAGGAAATCAGCCCCAGCATTTT. This codes for CASLGGGRGNQPQHF.

The J gene is TRBJ2-7, the V gene TRBV7-9; D possibly matches TRBD1 or TRBD2 (5 bases each). The length of the CDR3 is 14 residues. Trimming pared 5 bases from V and 5 bases from J, leaving 16 bases between. Germline loops: CDR1 SEHNR, CDR2 FQNEAQ (reference sequence). CDR3 protein: CASSPSGTKNEQYF. The CDR3 coding sequence is TGTGCCAGCAGCCCCTCAGGGACGAAAAACGAGCAGTACTTC. Variable domain in full (rest from reference TRBV7-9 and TRBJ2-7): DTGVSQNPRHKITKRGQNVTFRCDPISEHNRLYWYRQTLGQGPEFLTYFQNEAQLEKSRLLSDRFSAERPKGSFSTLEIQRTEQGDSAMYLCASSPSGTKNEQYFGPGTRLTVT.